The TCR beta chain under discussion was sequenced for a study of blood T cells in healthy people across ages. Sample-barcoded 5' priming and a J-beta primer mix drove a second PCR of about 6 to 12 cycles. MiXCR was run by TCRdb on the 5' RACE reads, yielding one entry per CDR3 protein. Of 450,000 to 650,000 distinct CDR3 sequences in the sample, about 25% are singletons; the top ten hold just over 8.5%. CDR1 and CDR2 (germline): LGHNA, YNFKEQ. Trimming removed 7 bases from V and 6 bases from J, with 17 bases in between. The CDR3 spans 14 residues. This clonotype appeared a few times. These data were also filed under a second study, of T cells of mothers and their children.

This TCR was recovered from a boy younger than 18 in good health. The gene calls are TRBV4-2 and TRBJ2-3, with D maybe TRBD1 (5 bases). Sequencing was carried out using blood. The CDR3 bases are TGTGCCAGCACCCGCCCGAGGACAACTGATACGCAGTATTTT. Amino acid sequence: CASTRPRTTDTQYF.